The 22 T cell receptor beta chains below were found in one sample sequenced in a study of T-cell memory formation after mild COVID-19 (dated by TCRdb to 2020 to 2023). Libraries came from 5' RACE. The instrument was an Illumina NovaSeq 6000. TCRdb reprocessed the public reads (quality trimming at Q25 with fastp, clone calling with MiXCR) and kept in-frame beta chains. One record per CDR3 amino acid sequence lists the most common genes and DNA. The sample contains a few hundred thousand distinct CDR3 sequences, around 28% of them found a single time. The ten largest make up roughly 12% of the sample. Sample: PBMCs or a T cell subset sorted from them (not recorded which). These receptors were obtained from an adult woman who had mild COVID-19 (a few samples of this study predate the infection). The sample titles of this study are shuffled in the database, so cell type and time point are left out; the donor was told from shared clones.

This clonotype showed up many times. V and J are TRBV7-3 and TRBJ1-1; 10 bases are a match to TRBD1. The CDR3 runs to 15 residues. The germline gives CDR1 SGHTA, CDR2 FQGTGA. V shed 3 bases, J shed 4 bases, and the junction held 5 bases outside the gene matches. The CDR3 loop reads CASSLTGGAPTEAFF. In DNA, the CDR3 is TGTGCCAGCAGCTTGACAGGGGGCGCACCCACTGAAGCTTTCTTT. Combining the CDR3 with reference TRBV7-3 and TRBJ1-1 gives the whole variable domain GAGVSQTPSNKVTEKGKYVELRCDPISGHTALYWYRQSLGQGPEFLIYFQGTGAADDSGLPNDRFFAVRPEGSVSTLKIQRTERGDSAVYLCASSLTGGAPTEAFFGQGTRLTVV.

This clonotype was seen just once. This rearrangement joins TRBV12-5 to TRBJ2-5; the D gene could be TRBD1 or TRBD2 (5 bases each). Trimming cost V 4 bases and J 2 bases, with 17 bases left between them. The V gene's germline CDR1 is LGHNT and CDR2 FRNRAP. There are 16 residues in the CDR3. CDR3 in amino acids: CASGSKLPGRQETQYF. The DNA for the CDR3 is TGTGCTAGTGGTTCCAAATTGCCGGGACGGCAAGAGACCCAGTACTTC. Drawing the rest from reference TRBV12-5 and TRBJ2-5, the complete variable domain is DARVTQTPRHKVTEMGQEVTMRCQPILGHNTVFWYRQTMMQGLELLAYFRNRAPLDDSGMPKDRFSAEMPDATLATLKIQPSEPRDSAVYFCASGSKLPGRQETQYFGPGTRLLVL.

The chain uses TRBV5-1 and TRBJ2-7; no firm D call. The CDR3 length is 11 residues. Germline lookup yields CDR1 SGHRS and CDR2 YFSETQ. The V gene lost 7 bases and the J gene lost 3 bases, with 8 bases spanning the gap. The CDR3 coding sequence is TGCGCCAGCGCAAGGGACTACGAGCAGTACTTC. Protein product: CASARDYEQYF.

This clonotype has a handful of counts. This chain connects TRBV14 to TRBJ1-2; D is possibly TRBD1 (5 bases). CDR1 is SGHDN, CDR2 FVKESK, per germline. CDR3 length equals 15 residues. V gave up 0 bases and J gave up 5 bases, with 13 bases separating them. CDR3 in amino acids: CASSQDLRGSYGYTF. CDR3 DNA sequence: TGTGCCAGCAGCCAAGATCTGAGGGGAAGTTATGGCTACACCTTC.

This clonotype was seen a handful of times. The genes are TRBV9 and TRBJ2-2, with D tentatively TRBD1 (6 bases). Germline V lookup: CDR1 SGDLS, CDR2 YYNGEE. The CDR3 covers 15 residues. V dropped 4 bases and J dropped 1 base, with 11 bases sitting between them. The CDR3 bases are TGTGCCAGCAGCCCTTTACAGGGGAACACCGGGGAGCTGTTTTTT. As protein: CASSPLQGNTGELFF.

This clonotype appeared a few times. The chain joins TRBV2 to TRBJ2-2; a weak D match, TRBD1 (5 bases). From germline, CDR1 is SNHLY and CDR2 FYNNEI. There are 17 residues in the CDR3. Trimming removed 1 base at V and 2 bases at J, with 14 bases between. CDR3 region: CASSEERTQTNTGELFF. The CDR3 nucleotides read TGTGCCAGCAGTGAAGAAAGGACACAGACTAACACCGGGGAGCTGTTTTTT.

The chain links TRBV24-1 to TRBJ2-1; the D is unclear. Trimming shortened V by 9 bases and J by 0 bases, and 11 bases separated the two germline ends. Germline V gene data show CDR1 as KGHDR and CDR2 as SFDVKD. This CDR3 is 14 amino acids long. CDR3 residues: CATAPRPSYNEQFF. In DNA form, the CDR3 reads TGTGCCACCGCCCCTCGGCCCTCCTACAATGAGCAGTTCTTC.

The CDR3 DNA reads TGTGCCAGCAGCTTGGATTTCAGGATACAGGGGGCAAAAGAGACCCAGTACTTC. It specifies CASSLDFRIQGAKETQYF. The genes are TRBV5-5 and TRBJ2-5; 9 bases fit TRBD1. Losses at the gene ends were 0 bases for V and 3 bases for J; bases not matched to a gene: 12. The CDR3 totals 18 residues. Germline CDR1 SGHKS, CDR2 YYEKEE (reference sequence).

This chain uses TRBV7-9 with TRBJ1-2; D is ambiguous. V lost 3 bases to trimming and J lost 3 bases, with 11 bases between them. The length of the CDR3 is 14 residues. Germline assignment: CDR1 SEHNR and CDR2 FQNEAQ (reference sequence). CDR3 bases: TGTGCCAGCAGCTTTCTGGCAGTGGACTATGGCTACACCTTC. Protein product: CASSFLAVDYGYTF.

This clonotype has a handful of counts. This chain uses TRBV28 with TRBJ2-7; D perhaps matches TRBD1 (6 bases). V lost 5 bases, J lost 0 bases, and 23 bases lay in between. From germline, CDR1 is MDHEN and CDR2 SYDVKM. The CDR3 has 18 residues. The CDR3 DNA sequence: TGTGCCAGCAGTCGGGCCGCAACAGGGCTTCAGAGCTCCTACGAGCAGTACTTC. It translates to CASSRAATGLQSSYEQYF. Together with reference TRBV28 and TRBJ2-7, the CDR3 gives the full variable domain: DVKVTQSSRYLVKRTGEKVFLECVQDMDHENMFWYRQDPGLGLRLIYFSYDVKMKEKGDIPEGYSVSREKKERFSLILESASTNQTSMYLCASSRAATGLQSSYEQYFGPGTRLTVT.

In this sample, this clonotype turned up a few times. V usage is TRBV30 and J usage is TRBJ2-3; TRBD2 agrees at 8 bases. The CDR3 covers 14 residues. Unmatched junction bases numbered 3, after V lost 4 bases and J lost 0 bases. Looked up from germline, CDR1 is GTSNPN and CDR2 is SVGIG (reference sequence). CDR3 sequence reads: CAWTRGVSTDTQYF. For the CDR3, the DNA is TGTGCCTGGACGCGGGGGGTTAGCACAGATACGCAGTATTTT.

CDR3 nucleotides: TGCAGCGTTGATGACGGGGGGCCGTCGTACAATGAGCAGTTCTTC. It codes for CSVDDGGPSYNEQFF. The chain joins TRBV29-1 to TRBJ2-1; a possible D gene is TRBD2 (7 bases). Germline V gives CDR1 SQVTM, CDR2 ANQGSEA. Trimming left V 3 bases short and J 4 bases short, with 16 bases between. The CDR3 consists of 15 residues.

Only a few counts were recorded for this clonotype. The chain links TRBV6-2 or TRBV6-3 to TRBJ2-3; D is perhaps TRBD1 or TRBD2 (5 bases each). The V gene's germline CDR1 is MNHEY and CDR2 SVGEGT. The CDR3 consists of 12 residues. Trimming left V 4 bases short and J 7 bases short, with 9 bases between. The CDR3 spells CASSSGRNTQYF. The CDR3 coding sequence is TGTGCCAGCAGTTCGGGACGAAATACGCAGTATTTT.

The V and J genes are TRBV24-1 and TRBJ2-7; tentative D call: TRBD2 (6 bases). The V gene's germline CDR1 is KGHDR and CDR2 SFDVKD. This CDR3 spans 15 amino acids. The V end lost 4 bases, the J end lost 2 bases, and 14 bases lay between the germline ends. CDR3 loop: CATSDPNGGAYEQYF. In nucleotides, the CDR3 is TGTGCCACCAGTGACCCCAACGGCGGGGCCTACGAGCAGTACTTC.

The sample holds a few counts of this clonotype. The rearrangement uses TRBV5-1 and TRBJ2-1, with D possibly TRBD1 on 7 matching bases. Germline CDR1 and CDR2: SGHRS and YFSETQ. Trimming took 1 base from V and 9 from J, leaving 14 bases between them. The CDR3 runs 14 residues. CDR3 region: CASSLTGAGGEQFF. The CDR3 DNA reads as TGCGCCAGCAGCTTGACAGGGGCCGGGGGTGAGCAGTTCTTC.

The V gene is TRBV28, the J gene TRBJ2-7; 12 nucleotides align to TRBD2. Unmatched junction bases numbered 10, after V lost 5 bases and J lost 2 bases. The CDR3 has 17 residues. The germline V gene has CDR1 MDHEN and CDR2 SYDVKM. CDR3 in amino acids: CASSTSFGLAGTYEQYF. CDR3 DNA: TGTGCCAGCAGTACCTCCTTCGGACTAGCGGGGACCTACGAGCAGTACTTC. The complete variable domain, with remaining parts taken from reference TRBV28 and TRBJ2-7, reads DVKVTQSSRYLVKRTGEKVFLECVQDMDHENMFWYRQDPGLGLRLIYFSYDVKMKEKGDIPEGYSVSREKKERFSLILESASTNQTSMYLCASSTSFGLAGTYEQYFGPGTRLTVT.

This sequence joins TRBV27 and TRBJ1-1; TRBD1 agrees at 8 bases. This CDR3 spans 14 amino acids. J lost 0 bases, V lost 6 bases, and 3 bases had no gene match. Germline loops: CDR1 MNHEY, CDR2 SMNVEV (reference sequence). As DNA, the CDR3 is TGTGCCAGCAGCCCAGGGGGCGTGAACACTGAAGCTTTCTTT. It codes for CASSPGGVNTEAFF.

The sample holds a few counts of this clonotype. The CDR3 protein is CASSTDWNQPQHF. The CDR3 coding sequence is TGTGCCAGCAGCACGGACTGGAATCAGCCCCAGCATTTT. The J gene is TRBJ1-5, the V gene TRBV7-2, with D uncertain. Per germline, CDR1 SGHTA and CDR2 FQGNSA. Trimming removed 5 bases from V and 4 bases from J, with 9 bases in between. CDR3 size: 13 residues.

This clonotype turned up a few times. The chain carries TRBV24-1 and TRBJ2-5, with TRBD1 as a possible D gene (6 bases). Germline CDR1 reads KGHDR; CDR2 reads SFDVKD. The CDR3 contains 13 residues. V lost 4 bases to trimming and J lost 4 bases, with 9 bases between them. CDR3 sequence reads: CATSDFRGETQYF. The CDR3 coding sequence is TGTGCCACCAGTGACTTCAGGGGAGAGACCCAGTACTTC.

This clonotype has at least ten counts. The rearrangement uses TRBV5-5 and TRBJ2-1, with 8 bases that match TRBD2. CDR1 SGHKS and CDR2 YYEKEE come from the germline V gene (reference sequence). There are 16 residues in the CDR3. J lost 2 bases, V lost 5 bases, and 9 bases had no gene match. CDR3 loop: CASRDLPSGPYNEQFF. For the CDR3, the DNA is TGTGCCAGCAGGGACCTTCCTAGCGGGCCCTACAATGAGCAGTTCTTC.

The CDR3 loop is CASSYVPGGSSYNEQFF. DNA of the CDR3: TGTGCCAGCAGTTACGTTCCGGGGGGTAGCTCCTACAATGAGCAGTTCTTC. The gene calls are TRBV6-5 and TRBJ2-1; 7 nucleotides match TRBD2. The CDR3 length is 17 residues. CDR1 is MNHEY and CDR2 is SVGAGI in the germline V gene. V was clipped by 2 bases and J by 0 bases; unmatched bases: 7.

This clonotype was detected once. The V gene is TRBV21-1, the J gene TRBJ1-1; the DNA was not compared with TRBD1, the D call given in the table. TRBV21-1 is recorded as a pseudogene. The CDR3 is made up of 18 amino acids. The CDR3 region has the DNA TGTGCCAGCAGCACCCTCGGGGGGCTTTGCGGAAATTACACTGAAGCTTTCTTT. Encoded protein: CASSTLGGLCGNYTEAFF.